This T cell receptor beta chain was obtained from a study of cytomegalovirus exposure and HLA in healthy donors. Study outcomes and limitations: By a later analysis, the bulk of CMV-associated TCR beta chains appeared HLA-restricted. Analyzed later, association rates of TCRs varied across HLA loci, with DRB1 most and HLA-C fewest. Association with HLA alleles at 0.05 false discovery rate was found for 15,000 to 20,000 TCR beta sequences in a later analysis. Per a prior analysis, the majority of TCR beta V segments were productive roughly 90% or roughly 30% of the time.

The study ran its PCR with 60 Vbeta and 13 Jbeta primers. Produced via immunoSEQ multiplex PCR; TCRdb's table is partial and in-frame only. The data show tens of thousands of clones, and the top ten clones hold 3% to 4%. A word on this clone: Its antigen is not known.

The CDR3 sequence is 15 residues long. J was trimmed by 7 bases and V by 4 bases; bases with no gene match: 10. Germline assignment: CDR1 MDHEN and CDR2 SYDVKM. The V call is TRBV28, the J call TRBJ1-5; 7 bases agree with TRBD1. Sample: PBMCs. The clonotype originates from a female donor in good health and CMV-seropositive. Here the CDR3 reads CASSSSDREAQPQHF. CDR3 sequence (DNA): TGTGCCAGCAGTTCCAGTGACAGGGAGGCCCAGCCCCAGCATTTT.